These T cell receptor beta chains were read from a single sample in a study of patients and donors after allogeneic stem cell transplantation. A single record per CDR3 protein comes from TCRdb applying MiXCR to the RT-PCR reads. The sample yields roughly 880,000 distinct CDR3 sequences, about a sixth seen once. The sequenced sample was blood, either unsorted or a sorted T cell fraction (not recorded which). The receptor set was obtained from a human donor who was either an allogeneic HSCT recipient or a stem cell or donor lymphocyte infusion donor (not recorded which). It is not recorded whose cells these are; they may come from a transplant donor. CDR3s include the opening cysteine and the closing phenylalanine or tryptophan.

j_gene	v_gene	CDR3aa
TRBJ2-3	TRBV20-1	CSARHRQGVNTDTQYF
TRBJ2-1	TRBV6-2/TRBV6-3	CASSPSSEQFF
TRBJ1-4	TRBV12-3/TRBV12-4	CASSIAGANEKLFF
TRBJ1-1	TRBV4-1	CASSRRQGKNTEAFF
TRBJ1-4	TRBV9	CASSVDRGSEKLFF
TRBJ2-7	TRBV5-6	CASSLSLTGYYEQYF
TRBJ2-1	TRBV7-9	CASSFSRRGDEQFF
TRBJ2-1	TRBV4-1	CASSQGLAGSDEQFF
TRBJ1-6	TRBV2	CASSEVGQGISPLHF
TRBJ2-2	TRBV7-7	CASSPGRGNTGELFF
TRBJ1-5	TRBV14	CASSRDNNQPQHF
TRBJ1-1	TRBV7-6	CASSAGARLDTEAFF
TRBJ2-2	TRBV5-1	CASSPIGTTGELFF
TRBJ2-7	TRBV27	CASSFQGAEQYF
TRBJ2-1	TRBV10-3	CAIRETGTDYNEQFF
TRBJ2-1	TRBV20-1	CSARDRRGGRHEQFF
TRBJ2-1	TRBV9	CASSVEEGVNNEQFF
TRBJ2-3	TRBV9	CASRPGVVSTDTQYF
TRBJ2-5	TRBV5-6	CASSLDPGPREVQYF
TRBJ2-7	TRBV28	CASSFVAGVEQYF
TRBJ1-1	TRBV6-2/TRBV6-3	CASSDPTGLNTEAFF
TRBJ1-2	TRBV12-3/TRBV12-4	CASSALTGYGYTF
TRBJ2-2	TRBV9	CASSAHPILASNTGELFF
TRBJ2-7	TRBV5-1	CASSLVGLTAESWAYEQYF
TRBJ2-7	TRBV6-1	CATYGGESSYEQYF
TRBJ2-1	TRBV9	CASSAGRVAEQFF
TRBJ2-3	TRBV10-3	CAISRAADTDTQYF
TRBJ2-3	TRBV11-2	CASSLVASLRTINTDTQYF
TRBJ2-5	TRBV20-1	CSARNPLGVQYF
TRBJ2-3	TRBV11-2	CASSYSYPSTDTQYF
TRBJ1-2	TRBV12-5	CASGSQGANYGYTF
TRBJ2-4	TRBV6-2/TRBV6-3	CASSLGLRGQYF
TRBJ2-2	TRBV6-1	CASSEGGLASTGELFF
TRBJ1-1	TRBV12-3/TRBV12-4	CASSLVIGEGSDTEAFF
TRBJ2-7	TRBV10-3	CAISDPGTPIDEQYF
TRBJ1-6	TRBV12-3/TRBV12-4	CASRDSYRVSPLHF
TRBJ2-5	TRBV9	CASSARGETQYF
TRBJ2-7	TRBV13	CASSPGVLVNEQYF
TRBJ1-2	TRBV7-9	CASSPIGTLNGYTF
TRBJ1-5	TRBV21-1	CASRMGPDQPQHF
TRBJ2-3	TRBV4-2	CASSQKEGQGRTDTQYF
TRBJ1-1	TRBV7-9	CASSRPGNTEAFF
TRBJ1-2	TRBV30	CAWSVSAVGLFGYTF
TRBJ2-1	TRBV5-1	CASSSSSGRSHEQFF
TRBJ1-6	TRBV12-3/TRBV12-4	CASSLSGGSGSPLHF
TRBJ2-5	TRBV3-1	CASSQGQGLRTQYF
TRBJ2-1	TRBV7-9	CASSLTVVRNEQFF
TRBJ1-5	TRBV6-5	CASSSGGRQPQHF
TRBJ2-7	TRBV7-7	CASSLGRGTIYEQYF
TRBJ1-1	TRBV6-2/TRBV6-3	CASSPAAGRRSAEAFF
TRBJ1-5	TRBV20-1	CSASDFSGDQPQHF
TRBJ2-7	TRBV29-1	CSVAKRQAVSYEQYF
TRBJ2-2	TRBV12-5	CASGLVAGPSTGELFF
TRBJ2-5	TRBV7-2	CASSRAPGLKQETQYF
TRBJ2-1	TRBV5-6	CASSLWRIRGNNEQFF